The entry that follows covers one T cell receptor (beta chain) sequence. Its target is not known. Per the germline V gene, CDR1 is MNHEY and CDR2 is SVGAGI. The ends lost 8 bases at V and 5 bases at J; junction bases unmatched: 8. The CDR3 is 14 amino acids. Method: immunoSEQ multiplex PCR; TCRdb's copy keeps in-frame clones and lacks some. The data contain about 33,000 clones, around 70% of them seen just once; the ten biggest clones take up 0.25% to 0.35%. This entry is derived from a study of STAT5B mutations in CD4+ large granular lymphocyte leukemia. The wider study: Among healthy donors, a particular HLA allele went with more CDR3 'QG' motifs. Study-wide findings and caveats: TRBV06-family usage was enriched in top patient clones (8/27) versus controls (2/35).

Material: CD4+ T cells from blood buffy coats. V is TRBV6-5 and J is TRBJ1-5; 8 bases fit TRBD1. This clonotype was obtained from a human donor in good health. The CDR3 DNA sequence: TGTGCCAGCGGCCGGGACAGGAGACATCAGCCCCAGCATTTT. Encoded protein: CASGRDRRHQPQHF.